This T cell receptor (beta chain) was sequenced during a study of CD8 T cells in ankylosing spondylitis. The CDR3 contains 16 residues. Germline V lookup: CDR1 SGHRS, CDR2 YFSETQ. In making TCR beta libraries, quantitative 5'-RACE with molecular barcodes was used. One entry per CDR3 protein results from TCRdb running MiXCR on the 5' RACE reads. The profile shows about 240,000 distinct CDR3 sequences, 8% to 11% of them singletons. In regard to this clonotype: A junction boundary mismatches the germline segment, possibly from a read error.

This sequence was found in a male donor with ankylosing spondylitis or in good health (not recorded which). The sequencing input was blood, either unsorted or a sorted T cell fraction (not recorded which). This chain joins TRBV5-1 and TRBJ2-3; 10 bases are shared with TRBD2. CDR3 coding DNA: TGCGCCACCAGCCCCGGGACTAGCGTTAGCACAGATACGCAGTATTTT. It specifies CATSPGTSVSTDTQYF.